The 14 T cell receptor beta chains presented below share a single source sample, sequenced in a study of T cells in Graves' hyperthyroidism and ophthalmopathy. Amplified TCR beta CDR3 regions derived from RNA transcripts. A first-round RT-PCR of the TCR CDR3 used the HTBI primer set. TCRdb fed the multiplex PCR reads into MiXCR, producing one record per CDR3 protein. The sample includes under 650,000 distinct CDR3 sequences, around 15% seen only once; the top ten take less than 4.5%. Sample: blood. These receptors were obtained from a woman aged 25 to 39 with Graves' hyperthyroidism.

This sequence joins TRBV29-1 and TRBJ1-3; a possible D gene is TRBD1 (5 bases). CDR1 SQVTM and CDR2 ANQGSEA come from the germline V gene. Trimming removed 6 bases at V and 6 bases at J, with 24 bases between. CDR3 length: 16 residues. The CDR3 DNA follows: TGCAGCGTCCAAAAAAGACAGAACCCACTTCAAAACACCATATATTTT. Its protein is CSVQKRQNPLQNTIYF.

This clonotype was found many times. CDR3 in amino acids: CASSLGDVQETQYF. As DNA, the CDR3 is TGCGCCAGCAGCTTGGGGGACGTACAAGAGACCCAGTACTTC. The gene calls are TRBV5-1 and TRBJ2-5; D is perhaps TRBD1 or TRBD2 (5 bases each). Looked up from germline, CDR1 is SGHRS and CDR2 is YFSETQ. The CDR3 extends over 14 amino acids. V lost 0 bases and J 2 bases, leaving 8 bases between the germline ends.

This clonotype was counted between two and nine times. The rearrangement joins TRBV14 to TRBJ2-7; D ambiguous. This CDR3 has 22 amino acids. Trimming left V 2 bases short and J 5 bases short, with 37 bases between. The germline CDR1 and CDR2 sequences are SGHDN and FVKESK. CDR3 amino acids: CASSQFIPTSLGEYQRRDEQYF. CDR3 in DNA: TGTGCCAGCAGCCAATTTATTCCAACGAGCCTTGGAGAGTACCAGCGAAGGGACGAGCAGTACTTC.

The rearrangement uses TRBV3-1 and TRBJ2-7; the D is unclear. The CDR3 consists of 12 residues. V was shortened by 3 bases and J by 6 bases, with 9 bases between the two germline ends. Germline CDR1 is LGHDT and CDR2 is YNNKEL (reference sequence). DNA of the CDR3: TGTGCCAGCAGCCACCTTGATGGCGAGCAGTACTTC. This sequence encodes CASSHLDGEQYF.

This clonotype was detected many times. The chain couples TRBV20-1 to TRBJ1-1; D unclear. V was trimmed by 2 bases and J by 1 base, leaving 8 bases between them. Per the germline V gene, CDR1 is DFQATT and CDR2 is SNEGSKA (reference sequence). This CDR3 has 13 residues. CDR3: CSARLTANTEAFF. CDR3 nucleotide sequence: TGCAGTGCTAGACTAACAGCGAACACTGAAGCTTTCTTT.

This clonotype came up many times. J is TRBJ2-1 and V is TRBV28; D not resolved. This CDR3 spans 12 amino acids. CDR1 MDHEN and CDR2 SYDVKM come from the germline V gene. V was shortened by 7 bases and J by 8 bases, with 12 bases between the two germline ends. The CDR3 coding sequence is TGTGCCAGCATAAGGGATCCAGATGAGCAGTTCTTC. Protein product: CASIRDPDEQFF.

The CDR3 nucleotides read TGCAGTGCTTCTGTACTAGCTGGGGGGGAGACCCAGTACTTC. Its translation is CSASVLAGGETQYF. J is TRBJ2-5 and V is TRBV20-1; D is perhaps TRBD2 (6 bases). The CDR3 is 14 residues long. V was clipped by 5 bases and J by 5 bases, with 18 bases between them. Germline V gene lookup returns CDR1 DFQATT and CDR2 SNEGSKA (reference sequence).

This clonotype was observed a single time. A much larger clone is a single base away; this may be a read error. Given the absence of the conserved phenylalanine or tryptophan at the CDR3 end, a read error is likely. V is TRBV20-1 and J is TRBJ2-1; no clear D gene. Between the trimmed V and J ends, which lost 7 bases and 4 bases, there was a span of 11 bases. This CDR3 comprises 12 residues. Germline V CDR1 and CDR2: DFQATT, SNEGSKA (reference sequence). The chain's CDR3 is CSVPSRYNEQFL. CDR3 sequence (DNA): TGCAGTGTCCCCTCACGGTACAATGAGCAGTTCCTC.

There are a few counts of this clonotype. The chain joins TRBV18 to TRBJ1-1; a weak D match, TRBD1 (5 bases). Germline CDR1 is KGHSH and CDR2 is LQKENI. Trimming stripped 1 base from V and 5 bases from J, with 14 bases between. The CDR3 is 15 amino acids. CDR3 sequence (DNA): TGTGCCAGCTCACCACAGCGGGACCCAGGGACTGAAGCTTTCTTT. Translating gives CASSPQRDPGTEAFF. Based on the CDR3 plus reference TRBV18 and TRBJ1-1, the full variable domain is NAGVMQNPRHLVRRRGQEARLRCSPMKGHSHVYWYRQLPEEGLKFMVYLQKENIIDESGMPKERFSAEFPKEGPSILRIQQVVRGDSAAYFCASSPQRDPGTEAFFGQGTRLTVV.

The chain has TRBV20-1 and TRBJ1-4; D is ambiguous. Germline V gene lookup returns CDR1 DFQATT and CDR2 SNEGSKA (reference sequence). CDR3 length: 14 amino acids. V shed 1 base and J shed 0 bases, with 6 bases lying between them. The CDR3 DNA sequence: TGCAGTGCTAGAGCCGGCCCAACTAATGAAAAACTGTTTTTT. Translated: CSARAGPTNEKLFF.

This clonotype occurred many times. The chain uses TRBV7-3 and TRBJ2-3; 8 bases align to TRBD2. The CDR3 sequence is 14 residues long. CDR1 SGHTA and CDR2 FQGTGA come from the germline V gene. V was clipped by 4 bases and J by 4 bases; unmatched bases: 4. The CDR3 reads CASSSGLDSDTQYF. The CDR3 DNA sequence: TGTGCCAGCAGCTCGGGACTAGACTCAGATACGCAGTATTTT.

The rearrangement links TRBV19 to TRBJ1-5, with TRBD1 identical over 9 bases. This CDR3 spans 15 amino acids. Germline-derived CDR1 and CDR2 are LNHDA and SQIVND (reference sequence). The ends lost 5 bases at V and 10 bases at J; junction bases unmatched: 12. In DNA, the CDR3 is TGTGCCAGTAGTCCCGGGACAGGGAGGCAGGAACCCCAGCATTTT. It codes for CASSPGTGRQEPQHF.

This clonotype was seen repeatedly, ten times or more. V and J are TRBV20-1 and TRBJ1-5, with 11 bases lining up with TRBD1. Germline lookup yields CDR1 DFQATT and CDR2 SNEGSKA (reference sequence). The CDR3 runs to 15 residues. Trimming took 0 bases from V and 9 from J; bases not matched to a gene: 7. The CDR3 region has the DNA TGCAGTGCTAGAGAAGGGACAGGGGGGTTTAGGCCCCAGCATTTT. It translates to CSAREGTGGFRPQHF.

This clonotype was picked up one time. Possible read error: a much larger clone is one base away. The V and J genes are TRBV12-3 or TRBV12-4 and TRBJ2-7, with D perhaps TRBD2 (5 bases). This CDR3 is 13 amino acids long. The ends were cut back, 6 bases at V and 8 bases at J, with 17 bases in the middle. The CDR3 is CASRRRETGKQYF. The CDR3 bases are TGTGCCAGCAGACGAAGGGAGACTGGCAAGCAGTACTTC.